This T cell receptor (beta chain) was observed in a study of glioma-infiltrating T cells after dendritic cell vaccination. Up to 2 ug genomic DNA was used for TCRB CDR3 amplification. Measured with immunoSEQ multiplex PCR; TCRdb has only the in-frame clones, and not every one. Here the sample spans 90,000 to 140,000 clones, around 90% being singletons. Time point indicated: after dendritic cell vaccination, including at tumor progression/relapse. This CDR3 spans 14 amino acids. The V gene end was trimmed by 5 bases and the J gene end by 3 bases; junction bases not matched to a gene: 5. Germline V CDR1 and CDR2: MNHEY, SVGAGI.

The sequence was obtained from a human donor with glioblastoma. J is TRBJ2-5 and V is TRBV6-5; TRBD2 matches 8 bases. The starting material was blood, obtained after dendritic cell vaccination. The CDR3 region is CASSLAGGEETQYF. The DNA for the CDR3 is TGTGCCAGCAGTCTCGCGGGGGGAGAAGAGACCCAGTACTTC.